The source of this TCR beta chain is a study of T cells in Graves' hyperthyroidism and ophthalmopathy. Patients aged 18 to 65 with hyperthyroidism were newly diagnosed, with duration under 2 months. Germline CDR1 reads SGHTA; CDR2 reads FQGNSA. This CDR3 contains 14 residues. Trimming took off 5 bases at V and 5 bases at J, with 12 bases between the two ends. From RNA transcripts, TCR beta CDR3 regions were amplified. First-round RT-PCR targeting the TCR CDR3 was performed with the HTBI primer set. TCRdb reprocessed the multiplex PCR reads with MiXCR, giving one entry per CDR3 protein. Found here are 350,000 to 450,000 distinct CDR3 sequences, over 11% of them singletons; the top ten hold approximately 10%. This clonotype was counted a few times.

The chain combines TRBV7-2 with TRBJ1-4, with D possibly being TRBD1 (6 bases). The source is a woman in her fifties or sixties with Graves' hyperthyroidism. The source material was blood. The CDR3 protein is CASSHRTENEKLFF. CDR3 DNA: TGTGCCAGCAGCCATCGGACAGAAAATGAAAAACTGTTTTTT. The full variable domain, in which reference TRBV7-2 and TRBJ1-4 provide the parts outside the CDR3, is GAGVSQSPSNKVTEKGKDVELRCDPISGHTALYWYRQSLGQGLEFLIYFQGNSAPDKSGLPSDRFSAERTGGSVSTLTIQRTQQEDSAVYLCASSHRTENEKLFFGSGTQLSVL.